Below, 12 T cell receptor beta chains from the same sample are listed, as sequenced in a study of shared clonotypes between healthy human individuals. Method: immunoSEQ multiplex PCR; TCRdb's copy keeps in-frame clones and lacks some. In the table there are 2 million to 2.5 million clones, 85% to 95% of which are singletons. Naive-designated CD8 cells lacked CD45RO, were positively enriched for CCR7, and omitted terminally differentiated effector memory CD45RA+ cells. Sequencing input: naive CD8+ T cells from PBMCs. The receptors stem from a man aged 18 to 29 in good health. Some clones in this sample may be carry-over from other donors' samples.

The V call is TRBV7-9, the J call TRBJ2-2; no reliable D call. Trimming pared 1 base from V and 4 bases from J, leaving 7 bases between. This CDR3 has 14 residues. Germline CDR1 is SEHNR and CDR2 is FQNEAQ (reference sequence). CDR3 in DNA: TGTGCCAGCAGCTTAGAGTCGATCACCGGGGAGCTGTTTTTT. This gives the protein CASSLESITGELFF.

This rearrangement joins TRBV10-1 to TRBJ2-5; D not resolved. Trimming cost V 3 bases and J 3 bases, with 8 bases left between them. CDR1 is WNHNN and CDR2 is SYGVQD in the germline V gene (reference sequence). The CDR3 covers 13 residues. The CDR3 region is CASSDVGEETQYF. Written as DNA, the CDR3 is TGCGCCAGCAGTGATGTTGGTGAAGAGACCCAGTACTTC.

The chain recombines TRBV7-2 with TRBJ2-7; possible D gene TRBD1, 6 bases. Germline V lookup: CDR1 SGHTA, CDR2 FQGNSA. V shed 6 bases and J shed 0 bases, with 15 bases lying between them. The CDR3 totals 15 residues. CDR3 in DNA: TGTGCCAGCAGTTCCCGGGACACTAGCTCCTACGAGCAGTACTTC. Protein: CASSSRDTSSYEQYF.

The V call is TRBV5-1, the J call TRBJ1-4; D not certain. Germline loops: CDR1 SGHRS, CDR2 YFSETQ. The V end lost 4 bases, the J end lost 7 bases, and 11 bases lay between the germline ends. CDR3 length: 13 amino acids. The CDR3 sequence is CASSTATTEKLFF. The DNA for the CDR3 is TGCGCCAGCAGCACGGCTACGACTGAAAAACTGTTTTTT.

The chain couples TRBV9 to TRBJ2-3; tentative D call: TRBD2 (6 bases). Germline V gives CDR1 SGDLS, CDR2 YYNGEE. The length of the CDR3 is 16 residues. V lost 0 bases and J lost 3, with 14 bases in between. This CDR3 reads CASSVGWGEGTDTQYF. In DNA, the CDR3 is TGTGCCAGCAGCGTAGGATGGGGGGAAGGGACAGATACGCAGTATTTT.

This chain links TRBV9 with TRBJ1-1, with a possible D match to TRBD1 (6 bases). V lost 3 bases and J lost 8, with 17 bases in between. CDR3 length: 14 amino acids. Looked up from germline, CDR1 is SGDLS and CDR2 is YYNGEE. The DNA for the CDR3 is TGTGCCAGCAGCGAGGGGGGACGGAGGCCCGAAGCTTTCTTT. This codes for CASSEGGRRPEAFF.

Here the CDR3 reads CASSEGDRVRSPLHF. CDR3 in DNA: TGTGCCAGCAGCGAGGGGGACAGGGTTAGATCACCCCTCCACTTT. This rearrangement joins TRBV28 to TRBJ1-6; 9 nucleotides line up with TRBD1. V was clipped by 6 bases and J by 10 bases; unmatched bases: 10. CDR3 length: 15 residues. In germline, CDR1 is MDHEN, CDR2 SYDVKM.

The V call is TRBV28, the J call TRBJ1-2; maybe TRBD1 (5 bases). Trimming stripped 6 bases from V and 4 bases from J, with 21 bases between. Germline V gives CDR1 MDHEN, CDR2 SYDVKM. The CDR3 has 16 residues. CDR3 loop: CASRPRGSGFGYGYTF. The CDR3 coding sequence is TGTGCCAGCAGACCGCGGGGGTCGGGGTTCGGCTATGGCTACACCTTC.

The chain employs TRBV5-1 and TRBJ2-5; 8 bases fit TRBD2. There are 17 residues in the CDR3. From germline, CDR1 is SGHRS and CDR2 YFSETQ. After removal of 0 bases from V and 1 base from J, the junction contained 8 bases not matched to a gene. The CDR3 loop reads CASSLAERAGGQETQYF. CDR3 nucleotide sequence: TGCGCCAGCAGCTTGGCCGAGCGGGCGGGAGGCCAAGAGACCCAGTACTTC.

The V call is TRBV28, the J call TRBJ1-2, with D unclear. The CDR3 loop spans 13 amino acids. Trimming shortened V by 6 bases and J by 4 bases, and 12 bases separated the two germline ends. CDR1 is MDHEN, CDR2 SYDVKM, per germline. The CDR3 DNA is TGTGCCAGCAGCCAACTAGGGTTCTATGGCTACACCTTC. Its translation is CASSQLGFYGYTF.

The chain uses TRBV25-1 and TRBJ1-2, with TRBD1 identical over 8 bases. The CDR3 totals 15 residues. The germline CDR1 and CDR2 sequences are MGHDK and SYGVNS. Trimming removed 8 bases from V and 4 bases from J; junction bases left unmatched: 12. CDR3 region: CASSPKRQGSYGYTF. As DNA, the CDR3 is TGTGCCAGCTCTCCGAAGAGACAGGGGTCCTATGGCTACACCTTC.

Details on this clone: In the same sample, other DNA sequences code for this CDR3. V is TRBV27 and J is TRBJ2-7, with 10 bases lining up with TRBD1. Germline CDR1 is MNHEY and CDR2 is SMNVEV (reference sequence). The ends lost 2 bases at V and 3 bases at J; junction bases unmatched: 4. The CDR3 runs 15 residues. The CDR3, as DNA: TGTGCCAGCAGTTTAGTCGGGACAGGGGTCTACGAGCAGTACTTC. The encoded protein is CASSLVGTGVYEQYF.